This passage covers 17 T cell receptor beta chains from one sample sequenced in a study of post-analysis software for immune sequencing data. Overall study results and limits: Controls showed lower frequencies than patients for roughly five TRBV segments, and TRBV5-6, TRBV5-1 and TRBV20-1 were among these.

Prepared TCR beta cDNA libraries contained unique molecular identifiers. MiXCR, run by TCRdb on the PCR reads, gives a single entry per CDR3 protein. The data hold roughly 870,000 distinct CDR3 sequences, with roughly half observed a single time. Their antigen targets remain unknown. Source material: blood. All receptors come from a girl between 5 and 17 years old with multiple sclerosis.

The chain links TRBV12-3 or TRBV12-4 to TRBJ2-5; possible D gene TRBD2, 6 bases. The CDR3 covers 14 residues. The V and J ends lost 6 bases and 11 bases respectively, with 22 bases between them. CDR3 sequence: CASSLQIAVMEQYF. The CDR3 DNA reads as TGTGCCAGCAGCCTGCAGATAGCGGTGATGGAGCAGTACTTC.

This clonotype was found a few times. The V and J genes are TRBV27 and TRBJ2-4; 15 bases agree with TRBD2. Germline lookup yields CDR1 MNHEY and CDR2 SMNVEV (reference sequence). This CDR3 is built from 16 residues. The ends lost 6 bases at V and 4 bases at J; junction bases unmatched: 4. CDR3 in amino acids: CASSRTSGGGKNIQYF. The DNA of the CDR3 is TGTGCCAGCAGCAGGACTAGCGGGGGGGGAAAAAACATTCAGTACTTC.

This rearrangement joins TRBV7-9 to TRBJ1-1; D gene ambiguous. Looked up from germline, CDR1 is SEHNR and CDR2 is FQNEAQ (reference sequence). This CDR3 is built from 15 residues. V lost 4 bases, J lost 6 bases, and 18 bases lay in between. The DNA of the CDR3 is TGTGCCAGCAGCTCCCCCTCTATTAGCCCGTCTGAAGCTTTCTTT. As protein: CASSSPSISPSEAFF.

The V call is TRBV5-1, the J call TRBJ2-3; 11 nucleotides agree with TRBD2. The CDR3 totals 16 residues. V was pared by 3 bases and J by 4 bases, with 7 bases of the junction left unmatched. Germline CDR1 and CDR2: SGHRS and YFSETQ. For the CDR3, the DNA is TGCGCCAGCAGCTCGAGTAGCGGGGGGGCGTCAGATACGCAGTATTTT. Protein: CASSSSSGGASDTQYF.

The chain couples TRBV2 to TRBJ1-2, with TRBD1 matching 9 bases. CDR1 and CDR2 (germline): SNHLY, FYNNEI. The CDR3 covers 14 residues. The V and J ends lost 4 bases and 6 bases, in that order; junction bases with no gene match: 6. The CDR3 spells CASSAGQGSDGYTF. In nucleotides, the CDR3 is TGTGCCAGCAGTGCGGGACAGGGTTCAGATGGCTACACCTTC.

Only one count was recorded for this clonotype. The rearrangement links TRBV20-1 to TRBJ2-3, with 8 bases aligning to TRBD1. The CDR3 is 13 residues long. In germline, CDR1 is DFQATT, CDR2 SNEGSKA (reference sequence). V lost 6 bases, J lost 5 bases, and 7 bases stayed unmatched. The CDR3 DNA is TGCAGTGCAAACAGGGGGTTTGAAGATACGCAGTATTTT. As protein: CSANRGFEDTQYF.

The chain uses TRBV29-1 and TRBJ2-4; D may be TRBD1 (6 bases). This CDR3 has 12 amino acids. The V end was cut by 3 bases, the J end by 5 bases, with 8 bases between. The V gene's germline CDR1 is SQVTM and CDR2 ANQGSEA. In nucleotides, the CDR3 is TGCAGCGTTGAGAAGGGGGAAAACATTCAGTACTTC. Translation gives CSVEKGENIQYF.

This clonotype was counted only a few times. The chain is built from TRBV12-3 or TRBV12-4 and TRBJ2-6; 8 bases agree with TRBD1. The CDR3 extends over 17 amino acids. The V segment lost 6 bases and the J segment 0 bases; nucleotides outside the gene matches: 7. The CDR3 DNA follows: TGTGCCAGCAGCGCCGGGACAGGAATCTCTGGGGCCAACGTCCTGACTTTC. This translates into CASSAGTGISGANVLTF.

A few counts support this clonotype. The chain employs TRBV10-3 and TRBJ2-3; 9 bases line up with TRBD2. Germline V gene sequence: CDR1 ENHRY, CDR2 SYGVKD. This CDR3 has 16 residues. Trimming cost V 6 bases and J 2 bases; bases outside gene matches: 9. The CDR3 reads CAIRRGAGGNTDTQYF. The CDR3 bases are TGTGCCATCAGGCGAGGAGCGGGGGGTAACACAGATACGCAGTATTTT.

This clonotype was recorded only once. The CDR3 DNA reads TGTGCCAGCAACCCAGACACTTCAGATACGCAGTATTTT. It encodes CASNPDTSDTQYF. The chain links TRBV6-5 to TRBJ2-3; no firm D call. CDR1 is MNHEY and CDR2 is SVGAGI in the germline V gene. V shed 7 bases and J shed 4 bases, with 12 bases lying between them. The CDR3 extends over 13 amino acids.

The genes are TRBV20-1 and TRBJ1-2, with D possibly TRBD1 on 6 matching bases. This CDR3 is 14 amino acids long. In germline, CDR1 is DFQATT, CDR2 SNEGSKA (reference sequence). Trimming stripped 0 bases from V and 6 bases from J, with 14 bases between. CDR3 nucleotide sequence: TGCAGTGCTAGAGATCACCGGACAGTGGATGGCTACACCTTC. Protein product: CSARDHRTVDGYTF.

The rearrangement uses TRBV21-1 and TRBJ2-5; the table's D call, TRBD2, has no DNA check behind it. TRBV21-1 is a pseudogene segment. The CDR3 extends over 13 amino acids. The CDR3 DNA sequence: TGTGCCAGCAAAATAAGCGGGGGAGAGACCCAGTACTTC. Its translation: CASKISGGETQYF.

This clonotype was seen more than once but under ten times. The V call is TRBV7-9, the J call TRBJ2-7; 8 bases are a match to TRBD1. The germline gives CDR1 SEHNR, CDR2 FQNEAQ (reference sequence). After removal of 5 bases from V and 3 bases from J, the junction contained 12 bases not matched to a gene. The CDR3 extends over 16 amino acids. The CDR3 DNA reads TGTGCCAGCAGCCGGGCGGGACAGGTCGGGGGCTACGAGCAGTACTTC. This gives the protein CASSRAGQVGGYEQYF. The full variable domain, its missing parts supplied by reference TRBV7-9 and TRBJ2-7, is DTGVSQNPRHKITKRGQNVTFRCDPISEHNRLYWYRQTLGQGPEFLTYFQNEAQLEKSRLLSDRFSAERPKGSFSTLEIQRTEQGDSAMYLCASSRAGQVGGYEQYFGPGTRLTVT.

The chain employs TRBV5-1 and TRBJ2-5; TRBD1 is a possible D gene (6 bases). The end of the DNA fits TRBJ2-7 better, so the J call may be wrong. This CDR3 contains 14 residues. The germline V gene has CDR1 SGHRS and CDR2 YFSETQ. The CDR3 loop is CASSLDRVGHEQYF. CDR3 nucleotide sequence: TGCGCCAGCAGCTTGGACAGGGTGGGCCACGAGCAGTACTTC.

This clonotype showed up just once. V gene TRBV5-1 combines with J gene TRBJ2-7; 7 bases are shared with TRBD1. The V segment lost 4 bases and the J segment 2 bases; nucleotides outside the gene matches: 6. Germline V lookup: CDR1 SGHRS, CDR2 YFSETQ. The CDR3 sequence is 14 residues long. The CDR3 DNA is TGCGCCAGCAGCGTCCTGACAGGGACCTACGAGCAGTACTTC. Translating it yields CASSVLTGTYEQYF.

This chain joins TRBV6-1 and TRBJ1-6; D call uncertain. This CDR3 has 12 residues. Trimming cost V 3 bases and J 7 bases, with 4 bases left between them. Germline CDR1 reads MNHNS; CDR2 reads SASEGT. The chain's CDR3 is CASSDPNSPLHF. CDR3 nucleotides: TGTGCCAGCAGTGACCCGAATTCACCCCTCCACTTT.

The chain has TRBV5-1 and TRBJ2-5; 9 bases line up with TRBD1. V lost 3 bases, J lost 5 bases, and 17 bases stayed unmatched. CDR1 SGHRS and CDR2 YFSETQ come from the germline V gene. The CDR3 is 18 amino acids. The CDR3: CASSSDRDREGPRETQYF. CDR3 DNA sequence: TGCGCCAGCAGCTCGGACCGGGACAGGGAAGGGCCCAGGGAGACCCAGTACTTC. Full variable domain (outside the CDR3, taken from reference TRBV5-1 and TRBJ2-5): KAGVTQTPRYLIKTRGQQVTLSCSPISGHRSVSWYQQTPGQGLQFLFEYFSETQRNKGNFPGRFSGRQFSNSRSEMNVSTLELGDSALYLCASSSDRDREGPRETQYFGPGTRLLVL.